This T cell receptor beta chain is drawn from a study of T cells in localized non-small cell lung cancer. The study's findings and limits: Longer overall survival accompanied higher blood T cell density.

Comments on this clone: Its antigen is as yet unknown.

Profiling relied on immunoSEQ multiplex PCR, and the TCRdb table lists in-frame clones only, not all of them. The table shows 25,000 to 30,000 clones, with 75% to 90% occurring only once. The sequence derives from a woman aged 35 to 69 with stage I lung adenocarcinoma. Material: peripheral blood, obtained before any cancer treatment.

The CDR3 is CASSLQGADGYTF. In DNA form, the CDR3 reads TGTGCCAGCAGCCTCCAGGGGGCGGATGGCTACACCTTC. This chain uses TRBV7-9 with TRBJ1-2; 8 nucleotides align to TRBD1. V shed 5 bases and J 6 bases; nucleotides not matched to a gene: 5. CDR3 size: 13 residues. Germline lookup yields CDR1 SEHNR and CDR2 FQNEAQ (reference sequence).